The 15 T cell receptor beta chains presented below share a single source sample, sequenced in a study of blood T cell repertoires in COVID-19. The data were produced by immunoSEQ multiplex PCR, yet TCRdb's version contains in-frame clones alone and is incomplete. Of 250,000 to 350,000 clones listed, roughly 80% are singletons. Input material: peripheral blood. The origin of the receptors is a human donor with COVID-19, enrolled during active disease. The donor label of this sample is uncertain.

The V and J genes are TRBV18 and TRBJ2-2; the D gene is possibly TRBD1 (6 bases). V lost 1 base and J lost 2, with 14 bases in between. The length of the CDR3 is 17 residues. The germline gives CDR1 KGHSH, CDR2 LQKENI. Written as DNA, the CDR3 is TGTGCCAGCTCACCACTCAGGGGAGCGGAAAACACCGGGGAGCTGTTTTTT. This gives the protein CASSPLRGAENTGELFF.

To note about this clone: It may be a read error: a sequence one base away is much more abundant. In DNA form, the CDR3 reads TGTGCCAGCAGCTTGCGCCTAGCGAGAGACTCAGATACGCAGTATTTT. This encodes CASSLRLARDSDTQYF. V and J are TRBV5-6 and TRBJ2-3; TRBD2 might be the D (6 bases). This CDR3 contains 16 residues. Trimming pared 1 base from V and 4 bases from J, leaving 16 bases between. Germline values: CDR1 SGHDT, CDR2 YYEEEE.

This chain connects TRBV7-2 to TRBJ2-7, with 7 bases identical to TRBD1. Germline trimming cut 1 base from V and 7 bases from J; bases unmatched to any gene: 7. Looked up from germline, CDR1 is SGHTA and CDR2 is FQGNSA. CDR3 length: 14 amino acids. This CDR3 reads CASSLDRGLEEQYF. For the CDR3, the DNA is TGTGCCAGCAGCTTAGACAGGGGCCTCGAAGAGCAGTACTTC.

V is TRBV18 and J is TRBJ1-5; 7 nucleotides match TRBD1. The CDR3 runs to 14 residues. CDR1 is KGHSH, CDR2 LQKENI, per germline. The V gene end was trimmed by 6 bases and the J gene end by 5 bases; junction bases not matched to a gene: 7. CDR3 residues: CASSPDRRDQPQHF. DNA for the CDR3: TGTGCCAGCTCCCCGGACAGGCGTGATCAGCCCCAGCATTTT. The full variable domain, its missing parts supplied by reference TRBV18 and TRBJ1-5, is NAGVMQNPRHLVRRRGQEARLRCSPMKGHSHVYWYRQLPEEGLKFMVYLQKENIIDESGMPKERFSAEFPKEGPSILRIQQVVRGDSAAYFCASSPDRRDQPQHFGDGTRLSIL.

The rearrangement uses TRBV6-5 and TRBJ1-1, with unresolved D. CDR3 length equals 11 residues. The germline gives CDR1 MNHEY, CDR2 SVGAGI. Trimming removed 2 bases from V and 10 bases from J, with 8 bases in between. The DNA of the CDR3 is TGTGCCAGCAGTTACCCGGGTGGAGCTTTCTTT. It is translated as CASSYPGGAFF.

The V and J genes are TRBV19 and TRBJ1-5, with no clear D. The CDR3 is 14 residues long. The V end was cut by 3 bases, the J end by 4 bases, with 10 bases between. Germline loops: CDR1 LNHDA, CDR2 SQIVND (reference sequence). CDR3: CASSMVPTNQPQHF. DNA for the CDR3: TGTGCCAGTAGTATGGTGCCGACTAATCAGCCCCAGCATTTT.

CDR3 nucleotide sequence: TGTGCCAGCAGCCCCAATGGAGGGGGGGGGTGGGAAAAACTGTTTTTT. Its protein is CASSPNGGGGWEKLFF. The genes are TRBV7-2 and TRBJ1-4; weak D call: TRBD1 (6 bases). Germline V CDR1 and CDR2: SGHTA, FQGNSA. CDR3 length equals 16 residues. Trimming took off 5 bases at V and 8 bases at J, with 21 bases between the two ends.

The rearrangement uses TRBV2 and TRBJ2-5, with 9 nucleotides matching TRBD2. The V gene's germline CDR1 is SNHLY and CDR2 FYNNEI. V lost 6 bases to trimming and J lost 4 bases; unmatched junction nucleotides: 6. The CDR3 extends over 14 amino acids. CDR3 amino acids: CASRVTSGRETQYF. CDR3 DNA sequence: TGTGCCAGCAGGGTGACTAGCGGAAGAGAGACCCAGTACTTC.

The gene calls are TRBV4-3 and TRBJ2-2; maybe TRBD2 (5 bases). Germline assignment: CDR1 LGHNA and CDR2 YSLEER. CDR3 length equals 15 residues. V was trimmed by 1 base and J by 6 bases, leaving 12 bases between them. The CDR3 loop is CASSQAGSGSGELFF. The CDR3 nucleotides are TGCGCCAGCAGCCAAGCGGGGTCGGGGTCCGGGGAGCTGTTTTTT.

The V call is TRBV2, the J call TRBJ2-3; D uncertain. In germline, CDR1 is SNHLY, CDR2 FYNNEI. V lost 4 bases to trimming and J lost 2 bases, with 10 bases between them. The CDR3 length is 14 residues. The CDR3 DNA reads TGTGCCAGCAGTGGCAGGAAAAACACAGATACGCAGTATTTT. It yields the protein CASSGRKNTDTQYF. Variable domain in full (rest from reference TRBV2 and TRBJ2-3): EPEVTQTPSHQVTQMGQEVILRCVPISNHLYFYWYRQILGQKVEFLVSFYNNEISEKSEIFDDQFSVERPDGSNFTLKIRSTKLEDSAMYFCASSGRKNTDTQYFGPGTRLTVL.

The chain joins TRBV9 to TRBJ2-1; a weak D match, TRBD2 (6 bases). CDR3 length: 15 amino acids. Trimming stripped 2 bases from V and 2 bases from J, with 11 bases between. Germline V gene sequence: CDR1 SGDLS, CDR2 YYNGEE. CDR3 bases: TGTGCCAGCAGCGTCGGGGGATACACCTACAATGAGCAGTTCTTC. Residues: CASSVGGYTYNEQFF.

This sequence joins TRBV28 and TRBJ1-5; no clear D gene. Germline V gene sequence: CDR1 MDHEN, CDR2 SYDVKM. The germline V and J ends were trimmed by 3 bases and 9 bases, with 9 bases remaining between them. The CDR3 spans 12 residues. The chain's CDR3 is CASSFEYRPQHF. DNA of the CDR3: TGTGCCAGCAGTTTCGAGTACCGGCCCCAGCATTTT.

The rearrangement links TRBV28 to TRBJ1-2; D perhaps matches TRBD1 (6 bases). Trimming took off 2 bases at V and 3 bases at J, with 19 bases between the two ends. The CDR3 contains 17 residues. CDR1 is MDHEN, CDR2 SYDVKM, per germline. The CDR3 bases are TGTGCCAGCAGTTTAGCCGGCGCCGGGGGGCGGCACTATGGCTACACCTTC. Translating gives CASSLAGAGGRHYGYTF.

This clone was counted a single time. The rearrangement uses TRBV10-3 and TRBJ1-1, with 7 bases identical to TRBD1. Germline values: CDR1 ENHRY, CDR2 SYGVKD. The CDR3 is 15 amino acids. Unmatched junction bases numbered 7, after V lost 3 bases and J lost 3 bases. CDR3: CAISEEDRKHTEAFF. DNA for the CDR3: TGTGCCATCAGTGAAGAGGACAGGAAGCACACTGAAGCTTTCTTT.

The CDR3: CASSWTSERETQYF. CDR3 DNA: TGCGCCAGCAGCTGGACTAGCGAGAGAGAGACCCAGTACTTC. V gene TRBV5-1 combines with J gene TRBJ2-5; 9 bases align to TRBD2. Germline V CDR1 and CDR2: SGHRS, YFSETQ. The trim removed 3 bases at V and 4 bases at J, leaving 4 bases unmatched. This CDR3 spans 14 amino acids.